These 28 T cell receptor beta chains were sequenced from one sample in a study of T cell responses to AZD1222 COVID-19 vaccine. TCRdb keeps only in-frame clones here, not all; method: immunoSEQ multiplex PCR. The repertoire holds around 100,000 clones, with about 80% as singletons. The source was peripheral blood, collected on day 0 of AZD1222 vaccination. These receptors were collected from an adult in good health.

This chain joins TRBV19 and TRBJ2-1, with a weak D call TRBD1 (5 bases). The CDR3 totals 15 residues. The V end was cut by 0 bases, the J end by 2 bases, with 8 bases between. Looked up from germline, CDR1 is LNHDA and CDR2 is SQIVND (reference sequence). The CDR3 is CASSIDRATYNEQFF. In nucleotides, the CDR3 is TGTGCCAGTAGTATAGACAGGGCAACCTACAATGAGCAGTTCTTC.

This clone was counted a single time. The chain carries TRBV19 and TRBJ1-5; D unresolved. This CDR3 region has 13 residues. Germline values: CDR1 LNHDA, CDR2 SQIVND (reference sequence). Trimming pared 7 bases from V and 6 bases from J, leaving 13 bases between. CDR3 DNA sequence: TGTGCCAGTACCGGCTCCGGCCGTCAGCCCCAGCATTTT. Translated, it gives CASTGSGRQPQHF.

This clone was counted only a few times. At the DNA level, this CDR3 is encoded by other sequences in the same sample as well. V gene TRBV18 combines with J gene TRBJ1-1; no reliable D call. The germline CDR1 and CDR2 sequences are KGHSH and LQKENI. This CDR3 has 13 amino acids. Trimming cost V 0 bases and J 1 base, with 3 bases left between them. The CDR3 here is CASSPPGNTEAFF. For the CDR3, the DNA is TGTGCCAGCTCACCACCAGGGAACACTGAAGCTTTCTTT. The full variable domain, its missing parts supplied by reference TRBV18 and TRBJ1-1, is NAGVMQNPRHLVRRRGQEARLRCSPMKGHSHVYWYRQLPEEGLKFMVYLQKENIIDESGMPKERFSAEFPKEGPSILRIQQVVRGDSAAYFCASSPPGNTEAFFGQGTRLTVV.

The chain carries TRBV28 and TRBJ1-2, with TRBD1 identical over 7 bases. The V gene end was trimmed by 8 bases and the J gene end by 3 bases; junction bases not matched to a gene: 9. Per the germline V gene, CDR1 is MDHEN and CDR2 is SYDVKM. CDR3 length equals 14 residues. CDR3 nucleotide sequence: TGTGCCAGCTCCGGGACAGAGGGACACTATGGCTACACCTTC. It translates to CASSGTEGHYGYTF.

This chain links TRBV6-1 with TRBJ1-3; tentative D call: TRBD1 (5 bases). This CDR3 contains 14 residues. Germline V lookup: CDR1 MNHNS, CDR2 SASEGT. V was pared by 2 bases and J by 4 bases, with 9 bases between. This chain's CDR3 is CASSERGGGNTIYF. As DNA, the CDR3 is TGTGCCAGCAGTGAAAGGGGAGGCGGAAACACCATATATTTT.

This clone has a handful of counts. The genes are TRBV29-1 and TRBJ2-1, with 11 bases matching TRBD2. CDR3 length equals 15 residues. CDR1 and CDR2 from the germline V gene are SQVTM and ANQGSEA. The junction had 12 bases not matched to a gene; V was cut back by 6 bases and J by 8 bases. CDR3 in amino acids: CSVLKLAGAMYEQFF. The CDR3 DNA reads as TGCAGCGTCCTCAAACTAGCGGGAGCTATGTATGAGCAGTTCTTC.

This chain connects TRBV14 to TRBJ1-2; a possible D gene is TRBD1 (5 bases). Looked up from germline, CDR1 is SGHDN and CDR2 is FVKESK. With 3 bases removed from V and 9 bases from J, the gap between germline ends came to 11 bases. This CDR3 is 12 amino acids long. The DNA of the CDR3 is TGTGCCAGCAGCCAGTTGGGGGGGAGCTACACCTTC. This translates into CASSQLGGSYTF.

The chain carries TRBV5-1 and TRBJ1-2; 9 nucleotides match TRBD1. The V gene end was trimmed by 0 bases and the J gene end by 8 bases; junction bases not matched to a gene: 11. Germline CDR1 reads SGHRS; CDR2 reads YFSETQ. The CDR3 contains 16 residues. The CDR3 loop is CASSLGTGTGTGGYTF. For the CDR3, the DNA is TGCGCCAGCAGCTTGGGAACCGGGACAGGGACGGGCGGCTACACCTTC.

This chain links TRBV27 with TRBJ2-1; D ambiguous. Germline V gives CDR1 MNHEY, CDR2 SMNVEV (reference sequence). V lost 2 bases and J lost 7, with 6 bases in between. The CDR3 contains 12 residues. CDR3 region: CASSLAGNEQFF. CDR3 nucleotide sequence: TGTGCCAGCAGTTTAGCAGGTAATGAGCAGTTCTTC.

The chain uses TRBV6-5 and TRBJ2-2; D remains unclear. Trimming shortened V by 6 bases and J by 1 base, and 3 bases separated the two germline ends. CDR3 length: 12 residues. Germline lookup yields CDR1 MNHEY and CDR2 SVGAGI. CDR3 bases: TGTGCCAGCAGAGTGAACACCGGGGAGCTGTTTTTT. It specifies CASRVNTGELFF.

The rearrangement joins TRBV20-1 to TRBJ1-5; unclear D gene. CDR3 length equals 12 residues. Germline CDR1 DFQATT, CDR2 SNEGSKA (reference sequence). Trimming took 3 bases from V and 4 from J, leaving 7 bases between them. The CDR3 region has the DNA TGCAGTGCTAGTCCGGGGAATCAGCCCCAGCATTTT. This sequence encodes CSASPGNQPQHF.

This clone has just a few counts. The CDR3 DNA sequence: TGCGCCAGCAGCCAAGACAGCGGTATTTACAATGAGCAGTTCTTC. Amino acid sequence: CASSQDSGIYNEQFF. J is TRBJ2-1 and V is TRBV4-3; TRBD2 might be the D (5 bases). Trimming took 0 bases from V and 4 from J, leaving 10 bases between them. The CDR3 length is 15 residues. Germline V lookup: CDR1 LGHNA, CDR2 YSLEER.

This clone was observed a few times. This rearrangement joins TRBV27 to TRBJ2-7; maybe TRBD1 (6 bases). V was pared by 8 bases and J by 6 bases, with 11 bases between. This CDR3 is 11 amino acids long. Germline CDR1 is MNHEY and CDR2 is SMNVEV (reference sequence). The CDR3 DNA reads as TGTGCCAGCGGTAGGGGGTTCGAGCAGTACTTC. Amino acid sequence: CASGRGFEQYF.

The chain carries TRBV24-1 and TRBJ2-1; D is unresolved. This CDR3 has 13 amino acids. Germline loops: CDR1 KGHDR, CDR2 SFDVKD. Trimming removed 5 bases from V and 3 bases from J, with 7 bases in between. The CDR3 here is CATSGRFYNEQFF. CDR3 in DNA: TGTGCCACCAGTGGACGGTTCTACAATGAGCAGTTCTTC.

The chain is built from TRBV5-4 and TRBJ1-2; D call uncertain. V shed 0 bases and J shed 8 bases, with 11 bases lying between them. Per the germline V gene, CDR1 is SGHNT and CDR2 is YYREEE (reference sequence). CDR3 length: 13 amino acids. CDR3: CASSLAGQQGYTF. The CDR3 region has the DNA TGTGCCAGCAGCTTGGCGGGTCAGCAGGGCTACACCTTC.

The CDR3 DNA is TGTGCCGGGTCTGACCTGAACACCGGGGAGCTGTTTTTT. The encoded protein is CAGSDLNTGELFF. V usage is TRBV6-5 and J usage is TRBJ2-2; D not certain. The ends were cut back, 11 bases at V and 1 base at J, with 11 bases in the middle. In germline, CDR1 is MNHEY, CDR2 SVGAGI. This CDR3 contains 13 residues.

CDR3 protein: CASSVETGGRGNQPQHF. CDR3 sequence (DNA): TGTGCCAGCAGCGTTGAAACAGGGGGCAGAGGCAATCAGCCCCAGCATTTT. The genes are TRBV2 and TRBJ1-5; 9 bases map to TRBD1. V gave up 6 bases and J gave up 2 bases; unmatched junction bases: 11. Germline CDR1 SNHLY, CDR2 FYNNEI. This CDR3 has 17 amino acids.

Comment on this clone: This specimen includes other DNA sequences encoding the same CDR3. V usage is TRBV2 and J usage is TRBJ2-7; 11 bases align to TRBD2. The V gene's germline CDR1 is SNHLY and CDR2 FYNNEI. The CDR3 is 14 residues long. Germline trimming cut 6 bases from V and 3 bases from J; bases unmatched to any gene: 4. CDR3 loop: CASRPGLAGYEQYF. CDR3 coding DNA: TGTGCCAGCAGGCCCGGACTAGCGGGCTACGAGCAGTACTTC. Complete variable domain (other parts from reference TRBV2 and TRBJ2-7): EPEVTQTPSHQVTQMGQEVILRCVPISNHLYFYWYRQILGQKVEFLVSFYNNEISEKSEIFDDQFSVERPDGSNFTLKIRSTKLEDSAMYFCASRPGLAGYEQYFGPGTRLTVT.

The chain links TRBV7-9 to TRBJ2-5; no definite D call. Per germline, CDR1 SEHNR and CDR2 FQNEAQ (reference sequence). Trimming shortened V by 3 bases and J by 5 bases, and 10 bases separated the two germline ends. This CDR3 is 13 amino acids long. CDR3 nucleotide sequence: TGTGCCAGCAGCTTCCCCCCTGGGGAGACCCAGTACTTC. Protein product: CASSFPPGETQYF.

The J gene is TRBJ1-1, the V gene TRBV5-1, with D unresolved. This CDR3 has 13 residues. Germline V gene data show CDR1 as SGHRS and CDR2 as YFSETQ. The germline V and J ends were trimmed by 1 base and 5 bases, with 9 bases remaining between them. The CDR3 DNA sequence: TGCGCCAGCAGCTTGCAACCGGGGACTGAAGCTTTCTTT. It encodes CASSLQPGTEAFF. The variable domain in full, completed from reference TRBV5-1 and TRBJ1-1, reads KAGVTQTPRYLIKTRGQQVTLSCSPISGHRSVSWYQQTPGQGLQFLFEYFSETQRNKGNFPGRFSGRQFSNSRSEMNVSTLELGDSALYLCASSLQPGTEAFFGQGTRLTVV.

The rearrangement joins TRBV2 to TRBJ2-1; 7 nucleotides line up with TRBD1. CDR3 size: 16 residues. Germline V gives CDR1 SNHLY, CDR2 FYNNEI. V lost 7 bases to trimming and J lost 4 bases; unmatched junction nucleotides: 13. In DNA, the CDR3 is TGTGCCAGCACGCGAAATCGCAGGGGGAATTACAATGAGCAGTTCTTC. It specifies CASTRNRRGNYNEQFF.

The chain recombines TRBV7-2 with TRBJ1-3; D unresolved. Germline CDR1 and CDR2: SGHTA and FQGNSA. The CDR3 length is 14 residues. V was shortened by 1 base and J by 0 bases, with 4 bases between the two germline ends. CDR3 bases: TGTGCCAGCAGCTTAGTCCTCTCTGGAAACACCATATATTTT. It translates to CASSLVLSGNTIYF.

This clone came up once. The gene calls are TRBV6-6 and TRBJ2-3; D might be TRBD1 (6 bases). This CDR3 has 15 amino acids. The germline V and J ends were trimmed by 1 base and 5 bases, with 13 bases remaining between them. From germline, CDR1 is MNHNY and CDR2 SVGAGI (reference sequence). CDR3 nucleotide sequence: TGTGCCAGCAGTTACTGGCAGGGGACGAGAGATACGCAGTATTTT. Translation: CASSYWQGTRDTQYF.

V usage is TRBV19 and J usage is TRBJ1-1; D unresolved. Germline CDR1 reads LNHDA; CDR2 reads SQIVND (reference sequence). V was pared by 1 base and J by 0 bases, with 12 bases between. The CDR3 is 16 residues long. The CDR3 is CASSIAAGRVNTEAFF. As DNA, the CDR3 is TGTGCCAGTAGTATAGCCGCCGGGAGGGTGAACACTGAAGCTTTCTTT.

This clone is a singleton in its sample. This chain links TRBV5-1 with TRBJ2-5; TRBD1 matches 8 bases. Germline V lookup: CDR1 SGHRS, CDR2 YFSETQ. The CDR3 is 15 residues long. The junction had 5 bases not matched to a gene; V was cut back by 1 base and J by 3 bases. In nucleotides, the CDR3 is TGCGCCAGCAGCTTGACAGGGGGTAAAGAAGAGACCCAGTACTTC. Its translation: CASSLTGGKEETQYF.

The rearrangement links TRBV28 to TRBJ1-2; D gene unclear. The V end was cut by 2 bases, the J end by 4 bases, with 8 bases between. Germline lookup yields CDR1 MDHEN and CDR2 SYDVKM. This CDR3 has 13 residues. The CDR3 loop is CASSLPMGYGYTF. The DNA of the CDR3 is TGTGCCAGCAGTTTACCCATGGGCTATGGCTACACCTTC.

This clone was seen a single time. V and J are TRBV28 and TRBJ2-7; no clear D gene. This CDR3 has 13 amino acids. In germline, CDR1 is MDHEN, CDR2 SYDVKM. V was trimmed by 11 bases and J by 2 bases, leaving 16 bases between them. The CDR3 here is CASETGATYEQYF. The CDR3 DNA reads TGTGCCTCCGAAACCGGCGCTACCTACGAGCAGTACTTC. Combining the CDR3 with reference TRBV28 and TRBJ2-7 gives the whole variable domain DVKVTQSSRYLVKRTGEKVFLECVQDMDHENMFWYRQDPGLGLRLIYFSYDVKMKEKGDIPEGYSVSREKKERFSLILESASTNQTSMYLCASETGATYEQYFGPGTRLTVT.

The V and J genes are TRBV6-1 and TRBJ1-5; D might be TRBD1 (6 bases). The length of the CDR3 is 16 residues. Germline V gene lookup returns CDR1 MNHNS and CDR2 SASEGT. V lost 3 bases, J lost 5 bases, and 17 bases lay in between. The CDR3 sequence: CASSEAIRGVYQPQHF. DNA for the CDR3: TGTGCCAGCAGTGAGGCGATTAGGGGGGTCTATCAGCCCCAGCATTTT.